Below are 14 T cell receptor beta chains sequenced from a single sample in a study of T cell changes during pregnancy in multiple sclerosis. Assay: immunoSEQ multiplex PCR; the TCRdb copy retains only in-frame clones and omits some. The data hold tens of thousands of clones, with roughly 91% observed a single time. Specimen: peripheral blood, collected in the third trimester of pregnancy. These receptors came from a female donor in good health, enrolled as a control in a pregnancy study.

As DNA, the CDR3 is TGTGCCAGCAGTTTATCGGGGACAGGGGATCGGGAAAAACTGTTTTTT. The encoded protein is CASSLSGTGDREKLFF. The chain employs TRBV28 and TRBJ1-4; 10 bases match TRBD1. Unmatched junction bases numbered 7, after V lost 1 base and J lost 8 bases. The CDR3 covers 16 residues. The germline V gene has CDR1 MDHEN and CDR2 SYDVKM.

The V and J genes are TRBV6-5 and TRBJ1-2; 10 nucleotides align to TRBD1. The V and J ends lost 6 bases and 2 bases, in that order; junction bases with no gene match: 6. The CDR3 totals 15 residues. Germline V gene data show CDR1 as MNHEY and CDR2 as SVGAGI. The CDR3 here is CASSRTGQGNYGYTF. CDR3 coding DNA: TGTGCCAGCAGCCGAACGGGACAGGGGAACTATGGCTACACCTTC.

The genes are TRBV2 and TRBJ2-7; the match to TRBD1 covers 8 bases. Germline CDR1 and CDR2: SNHLY and FYNNEI. CDR3 size: 15 residues. With 1 base clipped from V and 5 bases from J, the junction kept 7 bases outside the gene matches. The CDR3 spells CASSEEAGGVDEQYF. DNA for the CDR3: TGTGCCAGCAGTGAAGAGGCAGGGGGCGTAGACGAGCAGTACTTC.

The chain links TRBV6-1 to TRBJ2-5; 7 bases are shared with TRBD1. Looked up from germline, CDR1 is MNHNS and CDR2 is SASEGT. V was pared by 7 bases and J by 7 bases, with 9 bases of the junction left unmatched. The CDR3 covers 13 residues. The CDR3: CASTRQGTGTQYF. CDR3 DNA sequence: TGTGCCAGCACCAGACAGGGAACAGGGACCCAGTACTTC.

V and J are TRBV6-4 and TRBJ1-2; tentatively, D is TRBD1 (5 bases). There are 13 residues in the CDR3. V was clipped by 0 bases and J by 7 bases, with 9 bases between them. Germline lookup yields CDR1 MRHNA and CDR2 SNTAGT. As DNA, the CDR3 is TGTGCCAGCAGTGACTCGCAGGGTAGTGGCTACACCTTC. It yields the protein CASSDSQGSGYTF.

The V gene is TRBV27, the J gene TRBJ1-1; D might be TRBD1 (6 bases). V lost 5 bases, J lost 5 bases, and 15 bases lay in between. Germline V lookup: CDR1 MNHEY, CDR2 SMNVEV (reference sequence). This CDR3 is 14 amino acids long. The DNA of the CDR3 is TGTGCCAGCAGTCCCTCTTCCAGGGGAACTGAAGCTTTCTTT. Translating gives CASSPSSRGTEAFF.

The chain couples TRBV25-1 to TRBJ2-1, with a tentative D call TRBD2 (5 bases). The CDR3 is 13 residues long. CDR1 and CDR2 (germline): MGHDK, SYGVNS. Trimming took off 11 bases at V and 8 bases at J, with 19 bases between the two ends. The CDR3 DNA sequence: TGTGCCTCTCGGTCCGGGGTTCGCGATGAGCAGTTCTTC. Amino acids: CASRSGVRDEQFF.

The chain has TRBV5-1 and TRBJ1-2, with D unclear. CDR1 is SGHRS and CDR2 is YFSETQ in the germline V gene. CDR3 length: 13 amino acids. V lost 0 bases and J lost 5, with 8 bases in between. The CDR3 loop reads CASSLEGGYGYTF. The CDR3 region has the DNA TGCGCCAGCAGCTTGGAGGGAGGGTATGGCTACACCTTC.

V is TRBV19 and J is TRBJ2-7, with 11 bases aligning to TRBD1. Germline CDR1 is LNHDA and CDR2 is SQIVND (reference sequence). This CDR3 contains 15 residues. Trimming at V came to 5 bases and at J to 2 bases, leaving 5 bases not matched to a gene. CDR3: CASSFPGQGAYEQYF. CDR3 coding DNA: TGTGCCAGTAGTTTCCCGGGACAGGGGGCCTACGAGCAGTACTTC. Drawing the rest from reference TRBV19 and TRBJ2-7, the complete variable domain is DGGITQSPKYLFRKEGQNVTLSCEQNLNHDAMYWYRQDPGQGLRLIYYSQIVNDFQKGDIAEGYSVSREKKESFPLTVTSAQKNPTAFYLCASSFPGQGAYEQYFGPGTRLTVT.

This CDR3 reads CASRAGTDHYEQYF. The CDR3 nucleotides are TGTGCCAGCAGGGCCGGGACAGACCACTACGAGCAGTACTTC. This chain joins TRBV27 and TRBJ2-7; 7 nucleotides line up with TRBD1. V dropped 6 bases and J dropped 3; count of bases not matched to a gene: 8. Germline V lookup: CDR1 MNHEY, CDR2 SMNVEV (reference sequence). This CDR3 has 14 residues.

The chain links TRBV5-1 to TRBJ2-7; TRBD2 is a possible D gene (6 bases). V was clipped by 0 bases and J by 2 bases, with 12 bases between them. The germline CDR1 and CDR2 sequences are SGHRS and YFSETQ. The CDR3 is made up of 15 amino acids. In nucleotides, the CDR3 is TGCGCCAGCAGCTTGGTGGCGGGATCGGCCTACGAGCAGTACTTC. This codes for CASSLVAGSAYEQYF.

The rearrangement links TRBV15 to TRBJ1-2; no definite D call. Germline V gene data show CDR1 as LNHNV and CDR2 as YYDKDF (reference sequence). The V gene lost 0 bases and the J gene lost 8 bases, with 13 bases spanning the gap. There are 14 residues in the CDR3. CDR3 bases: TGTGCCACCAGCAGAGATAACCGACTTAACGGCTACACCTTC. It yields the protein CATSRDNRLNGYTF.

The V and J genes are TRBV5-4 and TRBJ1-1, with D perhaps matching TRBD1 (6 bases). The CDR3 is 14 amino acids. The V gene lost 2 bases and the J gene lost 7 bases, with 15 bases spanning the gap. Germline CDR1 SGHNT, CDR2 YYREEE (reference sequence). The CDR3 DNA is TGTGCCAGCAGCTTCATGGACAGCCCCAATGAAGCTTTCTTT. Its translation is CASSFMDSPNEAFF.

The chain employs TRBV7-2 and TRBJ2-7; D uncertain. The CDR3 sequence is 12 residues long. V was shortened by 5 bases and J by 7 bases, with 12 bases between the two germline ends. CDR1 is SGHTA, CDR2 FQGNSA, per germline. In DNA form, the CDR3 reads TGTGCCAGCAGCGTCTCGCGTCGGGAGCAGTACTTC. Translation gives CASSVSRREQYF.